This T cell receptor (beta chain) was profiled in a study of blood T cell repertoires in COVID-19. Germline CDR1 SGHTA, CDR2 FQGNSA. There are 16 residues in the CDR3. The V and J ends lost 0 bases and 4 bases, in that order; junction bases with no gene match: 4. Sequencing was performed with immunoSEQ multiplex PCR; in TCRdb, only in-frame clones are kept and a portion is missing. Counted here are 85,000 to 100,000 clones, approximately 86% occurring once; the ten biggest clones make up 6.5% to 9%. The origin of this receptor is a man aged 55 to 70 with acute or convalescent COVID-19. Material: peripheral blood. This rearrangement joins TRBV7-2 to TRBJ2-5; 11 bases map to TRBD1. CDR3 coding DNA: TGTGCCAGCAGCTTAGCCGGACAGGGGGCGCGAGAGACCCAGTACTTC. Translation: CASSLAGQGARETQYF.